This T cell receptor beta chain was retrieved from a study of STAT5B mutations in CD4+ large granular lymphocyte leukemia. The overall study: Among healthy controls, a particular HLA allele went with more CDR3 'QG' motifs.

General study findings and limits: Without putative leukemic clones, patient CD4-sorted repertoires remained more clonal than healthy CD4+ repertoires. Main leukemic clonotypes were patient-specific, but more than 20% appeared at low frequency elsewhere.

The survey-level immunoSEQ assay was used. Produced via immunoSEQ multiplex PCR; TCRdb's table is partial and in-frame only. The sample has tens of thousands of clones, about three quarters seen once; the top ten hold 1.1%. This CDR3 has 15 residues. Trimming shortened V by 4 bases and J by 3 bases, and 13 bases separated the two germline ends. Germline V lookup: CDR1 SGDLS, CDR2 YYNGEE. As for this clone: Its antigen is not identified.

The sequence was collected from a human donor in good health. The chain recombines TRBV9 with TRBJ1-4; D call uncertain. The specimen was CD4+ T cells from blood buffy coats. CDR3 region: CASSIGRSPNEKLFF. The CDR3 DNA reads TGTGCCAGCAGCATTGGACGGTCACCTAATGAAAAACTGTTTTTT.